The clone carrying this T cell receptor (beta chain) was picked up many times. Antigen: not known. cDNA carried unique molecular identifiers, and a universal primer site was added by template switching. In TCRdb, the 5' RACE reads were re-called with MiXCR into one record per CDR3 protein. Of hundreds of thousands of distinct CDR3 sequences listed, approximately 8% are singletons. This sample was taken from a study of identical twins. General study findings and limits: Models, which agreed with sharing between unrelated individuals, nonetheless underestimated the out-of-frame TCR alpha sharing seen in monozygotic twins. The study found excess low generation probability among twin-shared out-of-frame alpha sequences. Conclusions rested on cross-sectional statistics rather than following the same donors.

The CDR3 spans 14 residues. V was pared by 4 bases and J by 1 base, with 11 bases between. Germline-derived CDR1 and CDR2 are SQVTM and ANQGSEA. These records were also assigned to another study, of yellow fever vaccine responses in identical twins.

Sequencing was done on a sample of memory (CD45RO+) T cells sorted from blood. The TCR originated in a young woman in good health. V gene TRBV29-1 combines with J gene TRBJ2-1; TRBD2 might be the D (5 bases). The CDR3 nucleotides are TGCAGCGTTGGGACTCCTGATTCCTACAATGAGCAGTTCTTC. Translation: CSVGTPDSYNEQFF.